The 28 T cell receptor beta chains given below trace back to one sample, sequenced in a study of OX40 agonist ivuxolimab in advanced cancers. The data were produced by immunoSEQ multiplex PCR, yet TCRdb's version contains in-frame clones alone and is incomplete. The data contain 20,000 to 25,000 clones, around nine tenths of them singletons. The specimen comprised CD4+ or CD8+ T cells sorted from blood, sampled in a trial of the OX40 agonist ivuxolimab. The receptors come from an adult with an advanced solid tumor such as melanoma, head and neck, liver or kidney cancer.

The V gene is TRBV1, the J gene TRBJ2-5; the table gives TRBD2 as D, unverified against the DNA. TRBV1 is reported as a pseudogene. The length of the CDR3 is 13 residues. DNA of the CDR3: TGCACCAGCACCCCAAGGGGGGGGGAGACCCAGTACTTC. As protein: CTSTPRGGETQYF.

The CDR3 nucleotides read TGTGCCAGCTCACCGGCGGACAGGCCCTACGAGCAGTACTTC. Translation: CASSPADRPYEQYF. The chain employs TRBV18 and TRBJ2-7; TRBD1 agrees at 7 bases. The CDR3 extends over 14 amino acids. Germline trimming cut 3 bases from V and 2 bases from J; bases unmatched to any gene: 4. Germline V gene data show CDR1 as KGHSH and CDR2 as LQKENI. The whole variable domain, filled in from reference TRBV18 and TRBJ2-7, reads NAGVMQNPRHLVRRRGQEARLRCSPMKGHSHVYWYRQLPEEGLKFMVYLQKENIIDESGMPKERFSAEFPKEGPSILRIQQVVRGDSAAYFCASSPADRPYEQYFGPGTRLTVT.

The V and J genes are TRBV7-9 and TRBJ2-1; the match to TRBD2 covers 7 bases. This CDR3 contains 16 residues. V gave up 7 bases and J gave up 3 bases; unmatched junction bases: 12. CDR1 is SEHNR and CDR2 is FQNEAQ in the germline V gene (reference sequence). The CDR3 DNA reads TGTGCCAGCAACGGGATTGGGGGGACTAACTACAATGAGCAGTTCTTC. Protein: CASNGIGGTNYNEQFF.

This chain links TRBV27 with TRBJ1-5, with D possibly matching TRBD1 (6 bases). Trimming took 0 bases from V and 2 from J, leaving 11 bases between them. Germline-derived CDR1 and CDR2 are MNHEY and SMNVEV (reference sequence). The CDR3 loop spans 16 amino acids. CDR3 sequence (DNA): TGTGCCAGCAGTTTATCAGGCAGGGGTGGCAATCAGCCCCAGCATTTT. It encodes CASSLSGRGGNQPQHF.

The chain has TRBV7-9 and TRBJ1-1; tentative D call: TRBD1 (5 bases). Germline V gene sequence: CDR1 SEHNR, CDR2 FQNEAQ (reference sequence). The CDR3 loop spans 14 amino acids. Trimming took 3 bases from V and 1 from J, leaving 9 bases between them. The CDR3 reads CASSFGGTNTEAFF. The CDR3 DNA is TGTGCCAGCAGCTTTGGGGGAACGAACACTGAAGCTTTCTTT. The variable domain in full, completed from reference TRBV7-9 and TRBJ1-1, reads DTGVSQNPRHKITKRGQNVTFRCDPISEHNRLYWYRQTLGQGPEFLTYFQNEAQLEKSRLLSDRFSAERPKGSFSTLEIQRTEQGDSAMYLCASSFGGTNTEAFFGQGTRLTVV.

The genes are TRBV6-5 and TRBJ1-1, with D perhaps TRBD1 (5 bases). Trimming stripped 7 bases from V and 4 bases from J, with 13 bases between. CDR3 length: 13 amino acids. The V gene's germline CDR1 is MNHEY and CDR2 SVGAGI. The CDR3 region has the DNA TGTGCCAGCATGGGACCTCGGAGCACTGAAGCTTTCTTT. The encoded protein is CASMGPRSTEAFF.

As DNA, the CDR3 is TGTGCCAGCAGCTTAACGGGCGGAATTATGAACACTGAAGCTTTCTTT. This sequence encodes CASSLTGGIMNTEAFF. The rearrangement links TRBV7-3 to TRBJ1-1; unclear D gene. V gave up 0 bases and J gave up 0 bases, with 11 bases separating them. Germline loops: CDR1 SGHTA, CDR2 FQGTGA. The CDR3 has 16 residues.

V and J are TRBV7-3 and TRBJ1-5; 9 bases line up with TRBD1. Germline trimming cut 5 bases from V and 4 bases from J; bases unmatched to any gene: 18. This CDR3 contains 19 residues. Germline CDR1 SGHTA, CDR2 FQGTGA. CDR3 residues: CASSAPGTGYPESNQPQHF. CDR3 nucleotide sequence: TGTGCCAGCAGCGCTCCCGGGACAGGGTATCCGGAGTCAAATCAGCCCCAGCATTTT.

This rearrangement joins TRBV7-3 to TRBJ1-2, with 8 bases fitting TRBD1. The CDR3 contains 13 residues. With 2 bases clipped from V and 6 bases from J, the junction kept 2 bases outside the gene matches. Germline lookup yields CDR1 SGHTA and CDR2 FQGTGA. This chain's CDR3 is CASSLAGGDGYTF. In DNA form, the CDR3 reads TGTGCCAGCAGCTTAGCAGGGGGCGATGGCTACACCTTC.

The chain carries TRBV28 and TRBJ1-5; no reliable D call. CDR1 MDHEN and CDR2 SYDVKM come from the germline V gene. The CDR3 has 12 residues. The V end lost 7 bases, the J end lost 4 bases, and 8 bases lay between the germline ends. DNA of the CDR3: TGTGCCAGCATTACGGTTAATCAGCCCCAGCATTTT. This sequence encodes CASITVNQPQHF. Supplemented by reference TRBV28 and TRBJ1-5, the full variable domain reads DVKVTQSSRYLVKRTGEKVFLECVQDMDHENMFWYRQDPGLGLRLIYFSYDVKMKEKGDIPEGYSVSREKKERFSLILESASTNQTSMYLCASITVNQPQHFGDGTRLSIL.

This chain connects TRBV28 to TRBJ1-2; 7 bases agree with TRBD1. CDR3 size: 14 residues. CDR1 is MDHEN and CDR2 is SYDVKM in the germline V gene. Germline trimming cut 0 bases from V and 8 bases from J; bases unmatched to any gene: 6. This CDR3 reads CASSLWEGARGYTF. The CDR3 coding sequence is TGTGCCAGCAGTTTATGGGAGGGGGCCAGGGGCTACACCTTC.

V usage is TRBV27 and J usage is TRBJ1-2; 7 bases fit TRBD1. V lost 8 bases to trimming and J lost 4 bases; unmatched junction nucleotides: 4. Germline CDR1 is MNHEY and CDR2 is SMNVEV (reference sequence). The CDR3 covers 12 residues. This CDR3 is CASGTGVYGYTF. DNA for the CDR3: TGTGCCAGCGGCACAGGGGTCTATGGCTACACCTTC.

The J gene is TRBJ1-1, the V gene TRBV5-6; 8 bases are shared with TRBD1. J gave up 1 base and V 4 bases, and 6 bases lay outside the gene matches. The CDR3 runs 15 residues. CDR1 is SGHDT and CDR2 is YYEEEE in the germline V gene. The CDR3 protein is CASSPTGGENTEAFF. CDR3 in DNA: TGTGCCAGCAGCCCTACAGGGGGAGAGAACACTGAAGCTTTCTTT.

The chain recombines TRBV28 with TRBJ1-5; D is ambiguous. The CDR3 is 15 residues long. Between the trimmed V and J ends, which lost 6 bases and 5 bases, there was a span of 17 bases. The germline gives CDR1 MDHEN, CDR2 SYDVKM. The CDR3 here is CASRPRPLGHQPQHF. The DNA for the CDR3 is TGTGCCAGCAGACCCAGACCGCTCGGTCATCAGCCCCAGCATTTT.

V is TRBV7-9 and J is TRBJ2-5, with D possibly matching TRBD2 (6 bases). This CDR3 region has 16 residues. V lost 6 bases and J lost 2, with 19 bases in between. From germline, CDR1 is SEHNR and CDR2 FQNEAQ (reference sequence). The CDR3 reads CASRLRMGGRQETQYF. In DNA form, the CDR3 reads TGTGCCAGCAGACTAAGGATGGGAGGAAGGCAAGAGACCCAGTACTTC.

The rearrangement joins TRBV2 to TRBJ2-3; weak D call: TRBD1 (7 bases). The CDR3 length is 17 residues. V shed 10 bases and J shed 0 bases, with 23 bases lying between them. The germline CDR1 and CDR2 sequences are SNHLY and FYNNEI. CDR3 in amino acids: CAKRSGQDYTSTDTQYF. CDR3 coding DNA: TGTGCCAAGCGGTCAGGACAGGACTACACTAGCACAGATACGCAGTATTTT.

This rearrangement joins TRBV7-3 to TRBJ1-1; D is undetermined. The length of the CDR3 is 14 residues. Trimming removed 3 bases from V and 3 bases from J, with 11 bases in between. Germline loops: CDR1 SGHTA, CDR2 FQGTGA. CDR3 region: CASSFGRLYTEAFF. The CDR3 coding sequence is TGTGCCAGCAGCTTTGGTAGGCTGTACACTGAAGCTTTCTTT.

The chain is built from TRBV12-5 and TRBJ2-7; 9 bases agree with TRBD1. CDR3 size: 16 residues. Germline CDR1 LGHNT, CDR2 FRNRAP. The V segment lost 3 bases and the J segment 4 bases; nucleotides outside the gene matches: 10. CDR3 residues: CASGFGGGTGIYEQYF. The CDR3 nucleotides are TGTGCTAGTGGTTTCGGAGGCGGGACAGGGATTTACGAGCAGTACTTC.

J is TRBJ1-2 and V is TRBV7-9; tentative D call: TRBD1 (5 bases). With 0 bases removed from V and 2 bases from J, the gap between germline ends came to 10 bases. There are 15 residues in the CDR3. CDR1 is SEHNR and CDR2 is FQNEAQ in the germline V gene (reference sequence). CDR3 nucleotide sequence: TGTGCCAGCAGCTTAGCTGGGACTGGGAACTATGGCTACACCTTC. Protein sequence: CASSLAGTGNYGYTF.

This rearrangement joins TRBV7-6 to TRBJ1-1; 11 bases are a match to TRBD1. The CDR3 extends over 16 amino acids. Germline CDR1 SGHVS, CDR2 FNYEAQ. The trim removed 1 base at V and 3 bases at J, leaving 4 bases unmatched. CDR3 sequence: CASSLGTGGRDTEAFF. CDR3 nucleotides: TGTGCCAGCAGCTTAGGGACAGGGGGCAGAGACACTGAAGCTTTCTTT.

The chain joins TRBV11-2 to TRBJ2-5, with D possibly matching TRBD2 (7 bases). The CDR3 spans 18 residues. The V end was cut by 3 bases, the J end by 2 bases, with 22 bases between. Germline values: CDR1 SGHAT, CDR2 FQNNGV. The CDR3 DNA sequence: TGTGCCAGCAGCTTCGGGGCTAGTGGGGGGGCCCCTCAAGAGACCCAGTACTTC. This sequence encodes CASSFGASGGAPQETQYF.

The V call is TRBV7-9, the J call TRBJ1-1; 7 positions agree with TRBD1. J was trimmed by 3 bases and V by 0 bases; bases with no gene match: 1. Germline CDR1 and CDR2: SEHNR and FQNEAQ (reference sequence). The CDR3 length is 14 residues. CDR3 residues: CASSLAQGDTEAFF. DNA of the CDR3: TGTGCCAGCAGCTTAGCGCAGGGGGACACTGAAGCTTTCTTT.

V gene TRBV7-3 combines with J gene TRBJ1-2; D perhaps matches TRBD1 (6 bases). The ends were cut back, 0 bases at V and 2 bases at J, with 10 bases in the middle. Germline V lookup: CDR1 SGHTA, CDR2 FQGTGA. This CDR3 is built from 15 residues. The DNA for the CDR3 is TGTGCCAGCAGCTTAACCTCAGGGGAAAACTATGGCTACACCTTC. Protein: CASSLTSGENYGYTF.

The chain employs TRBV13 and TRBJ2-1, with 9 bases identical to TRBD1. The V and J ends lost 4 bases and 5 bases, in that order; junction bases with no gene match: 9. The germline V gene encodes CDR1 PRHDT and CDR2 FYEKMQ (reference sequence). The length of the CDR3 is 16 residues. The CDR3 DNA sequence: TGTGCCAGCAGCTCCCCGGGACAGGGCAATGACAATGAGCAGTTCTTC. Encoded protein: CASSSPGQGNDNEQFF.

The chain has TRBV27 and TRBJ2-7; D unresolved. The CDR3 loop spans 13 amino acids. The germline gives CDR1 MNHEY, CDR2 SMNVEV (reference sequence). Between the trimmed V and J ends, which lost 6 bases and 4 bases, there was a span of 13 bases. Here the CDR3 DNA reads TGTGCCAGCAGCCACAAGCGCAATTACGAGCAGTACTTC. Protein: CASSHKRNYEQYF.

This clone has just one count. The chain recombines TRBV5-8 with TRBJ2-5; D may be TRBD1 (6 bases). Germline V gene lookup returns CDR1 SGHTS and CDR2 YDEGEE. Trimming pared 2 bases from V and 4 bases from J, leaving 15 bases between. This CDR3 contains 15 residues. The CDR3 DNA is TGTGCCAGCAGCTTTCCCGGACAGTGGGGAGAGACCCAGTACTTC. Encoded protein: CASSFPGQWGETQYF.

The V call is TRBV7-9, the J call TRBJ1-2; D call uncertain. The CDR3 spans 16 residues. CDR1 and CDR2 (germline): SEHNR, FQNEAQ (reference sequence). Trimming left V 3 bases short and J 1 base short, with 15 bases between. CDR3 coding DNA: TGTGCCAGCAGCTTTTTCGGTCCCTATATTAACTATGGCTACACCTTC. Encoded protein: CASSFFGPYINYGYTF.

V is TRBV19 and J is TRBJ2-2; perhaps TRBD1 as D (6 bases). The CDR3 has 14 amino acids. V lost 7 bases and J lost 5, with 14 bases in between. Germline V gene sequence: CDR1 LNHDA, CDR2 SQIVND (reference sequence). The CDR3 region has the DNA TGTGCCAGTACCCATGGGGGCGGAACCGGGGAGCTGTTTTTT. It translates to CASTHGGGTGELFF.